This T cell receptor (beta chain) was recovered during a study of T cell responses to AZD1222 COVID-19 vaccine. Overall study context: Second doses were pooled across both intervals (about 4 or about 12 weeks).

Measured with immunoSEQ multiplex PCR; TCRdb has only the in-frame clones, and not every one. This sample has roughly 150,000 clones; around nine tenths occur once, and the top ten carry about 3.7%. This clone has a single count. Its specificity is unknown. Study observations and caveats: Across spike, vaccine-associated CD4 TCRs were found, dominant at 160-218 and 743-854. At baseline, just a handful of AZD1222 recipients tested seropositive. There were mostly white British donors and more females than males, and clonal diversity was possibly underestimated.

The sequences come from peripheral blood, collected on day 0 of AZD1222 vaccination. The sequence was obtained from an adult in good health.

DNA of the CDR3: TGTGCCAGCAGCTTCGCAGGGAATGAAAAACTGTTTTTT. It translates to CASSFAGNEKLFF. This rearrangement joins TRBV5-4 to TRBJ1-4; the D gene is possibly TRBD1 (5 bases). Between the trimmed V and J ends, which lost 2 bases and 5 bases, there was a span of 7 bases. This CDR3 is 13 amino acids long. The germline gives CDR1 SGHNT, CDR2 YYREEE (reference sequence).